Sequencing of this TCR beta chain was carried out in a study of identical twins. A universal primer site was created by template switching, with the cDNA bearing unique molecular identifiers. MiXCR was run by TCRdb on the 5' RACE reads, yielding one entry per CDR3 protein. The sample holds 450,000 or so distinct CDR3 sequences, 13% to 15% seen once. Study results and caveats: It was out-of-frame TCR alpha sharing in monozygotic twins that models underestimated. Partial confounding of zero-insertion analyses by invariant MAIT and iNKT cells was possible.

This clonotype has a count of ten or more. Its antigen is not known. Germline loops: CDR1 MRHNA, CDR2 SNTAGT. The CDR3 runs to 15 residues. The V gene lost 6 bases and the J gene lost 8 bases, with 20 bases spanning the gap. Another study also made use of these data, one on yellow fever vaccine responses in identical twins.

The gene calls are TRBV6-4 and TRBJ2-1, with D possibly being TRBD1 (6 bases). The specimen sequenced was CD4+ T cells sorted from blood. This sequence originates from a woman younger than 35 in good health. The chain's CDR3 is CASSQRGIMGYEQFF. The CDR3 DNA follows: TGTGCCAGCAGCCAAAGGGGGATTATGGGTTATGAGCAGTTCTTC.